This TCR beta chain was identified in a study of T cell responses to AZD1222 COVID-19 vaccine. The CDR3 length is 13 residues. Trimming cost V 5 bases and J 5 bases; bases outside gene matches: 3. CDR1 and CDR2 (germline): LGHNT, FRNRAP. General study findings and limits: Spike was spanned by vaccine-associated CD4 TCRs, which were dominant at 160-218 and 743-854. Unmutated variant regions are reportedly the target of nearly half of TCRs that are spike-specific. Repertoires were sampled only after the peak T cell response.

The table came from immunoSEQ multiplex PCR; TCRdb's copy has only in-frame clones and leaves some out. The table lists over 120,000 clones, roughly 92% of them singletons, with over 1.5% in the top ten. Comment on this clone: Its antigen is unidentified.

The sequence came from an adult in good health. The sample in question was peripheral blood, obtained on day 0 of AZD1222 vaccination. The rearrangement links TRBV12-5 to TRBJ1-5, with 7 bases matching TRBD1. The CDR3 is CASGLDRDQPQHF. The CDR3 nucleotides are TGTGCTAGTGGTCTTGACAGGGATCAGCCCCAGCATTTT.